The 9 T cell receptor beta chains below were found in one sample sequenced in a study of blood T cell repertoires in COVID-19. The assay was immunoSEQ multiplex PCR, and TCRdb's table has in-frame clones only and misses some. Of around 150,000 clones listed, around 80% were seen once; the top ten hold over 9.5%. The sample was peripheral blood. These receptors came from a man aged 55-75 years who had recovered from COVID-19.

J is TRBJ2-7 and V is TRBV5-4, with 7 bases aligning to TRBD1. Germline-derived CDR1 and CDR2 are SGHNT and YYREEE (reference sequence). CDR3 length: 15 residues. V lost 3 bases, J lost 2 bases, and 8 bases stayed unmatched. CDR3 bases: TGTGCCAGCAGCTACACGACAGGGAAAGCCTACGAGCAGTACTTC. Its protein is CASSYTTGKAYEQYF.

The genes are TRBV6-2 or TRBV6-3 and TRBJ2-7, with 7 bases lining up with TRBD2. Germline V gives CDR1 MNHEY, CDR2 SVGEGT. J gave up 4 bases and V 5 bases, and 8 bases lay outside the gene matches. The CDR3 runs to 14 residues. CDR3 region: CASSLSGAGYEQYF. The CDR3 DNA follows: TGTGCCAGCAGTCTGAGCGGGGCAGGTTACGAGCAGTACTTC.

The chain uses TRBV6-5 and TRBJ1-6; possibly TRBD1 for D (5 bases). V lost 8 bases and J lost 7, with 18 bases in between. The CDR3 is 15 residues long. Per the germline V gene, CDR1 is MNHEY and CDR2 is SVGAGI. Here the CDR3 DNA reads TGTGCCAGCGCCCCAGGTCAGGGAGGAAATTCACCCCTCCACTTT. Its protein product is CASAPGQGGNSPLHF.

Concerning this clone: A junction end diverges from the germline sequence, so it may reflect a read error. The V and J genes are TRBV4-3 and TRBJ2-7, with D possibly TRBD2 on 6 matching bases. CDR3 size: 17 residues. Germline values: CDR1 LGHNA, CDR2 YSLEER. The DNA of the CDR3 is TGCGCCAGCAGCCAAGGCTCCCGGGGAGGAGGGAGGTACGCGCAGTACTTC. Translating gives CASSQGSRGGGRYAQYF.

This chain joins TRBV9 and TRBJ2-7; 7 positions agree with TRBD2. This CDR3 contains 15 residues. Germline V gene data show CDR1 as SGDLS and CDR2 as YYNGEE. Unmatched junction bases numbered 14, after V lost 4 bases and J lost 7 bases. The CDR3 DNA reads TGTGCCAGCAGCTCTGAGCGGGGAAAACCGGGGGAGCAGTACTTC. It translates to CASSSERGKPGEQYF. Combining the CDR3 with reference TRBV9 and TRBJ2-7 gives the whole variable domain DSGVTQTPKHLITATGQRVTLRCSPRSGDLSVYWYQQSLDQGLQFLIQYYNGEERAKGNILERFSAQQFPDLHSELNLSSLELGDSALYFCASSSERGKPGEQYFGPGTRLTVT.

This clone was seen a few times. This chain uses TRBV6-2 or TRBV6-3 with TRBJ2-1, with D possibly being TRBD2 (6 bases). CDR3 length: 15 amino acids. The germline gives CDR1 MNHEY, CDR2 SVGEGT. V was clipped by 0 bases and J by 5 bases, with 11 bases between them. This chain's CDR3 is CASSYSRGINNEQFF. In DNA form, the CDR3 reads TGTGCCAGCAGTTACTCCCGCGGGATAAACAATGAGCAGTTCTTC.

The table lists this clone with a few counts. This sequence joins TRBV5-1 and TRBJ2-2; possible D gene TRBD2, 5 bases. This CDR3 contains 15 residues. The ends were cut back, 4 bases at V and 9 bases at J, with 19 bases in the middle. CDR1 is SGHRS, CDR2 YFSETQ, per germline. In DNA, the CDR3 is TGCGCCAGCAGCCAGGACCGGCGGAGGATCCGGGAGCTGTTTTTT. Translation gives CASSQDRRRIRELFF.

The chain is built from TRBV10-3 and TRBJ2-2; 11 bases are a match to TRBD2. This CDR3 has 17 residues. CDR1 and CDR2 from the germline V gene are ENHRY and SYGVKD. J was trimmed by 0 bases and V by 6 bases; bases with no gene match: 6. CDR3 bases: TGTGCCATCAGCCAGACTAGCGGGATAACGAACACCGGGGAGCTGTTTTTT. Its translation: CAISQTSGITNTGELFF.

This chain uses TRBV2 with TRBJ2-3; 8 bases align to TRBD2. Germline values: CDR1 SNHLY, CDR2 FYNNEI. After removal of 7 bases from V and 8 bases from J, the junction contained 17 bases not matched to a gene. This CDR3 is 16 amino acids long. The CDR3 sequence is CASNETPGLGSGTQYF. CDR3 bases: TGTGCCAGCAACGAAACTCCGGGACTAGGGTCAGGTACGCAGTATTTT.